This TCR beta chain was profiled in a study of T cell repertoires in breast cancer. Overall study context: Healthy donors' blood served as controls for breast cancer tumor, lymph node and blood samples.

A second nested PCR with blocking oligonucleotides suppressed unpaired genes. In TCRdb, the emulsion pairing reads were re-called with MiXCR into one record per CDR3 protein. The sample has around 43,000 distinct CDR3 sequences; about 50% are singletons. The CDR3 has 15 residues. V lost 1 base to trimming and J lost 0 bases, with 8 bases between them. The germline V gene encodes CDR1 SEHNR and CDR2 FQNEAQ (reference sequence). To note about this clonotype: Its antigen is not known.

Whole-study results and caveats: Genuine antitumor clones may have been lost with singletons or partial tumor sampling. Tumor-free sentinel nodes shared only approximately 1.9% of tumor TCRs; involved nodes shared 7.7%.

An expanded emulsion RT-PCR with primers for all TCR V genes paired CD8+ T cell chains. This sequence originates from a pool of human donors with breast cancer or a healthy control (not recorded which). Sample: CD8+ T cells. This rearrangement joins TRBV7-9 to TRBJ2-3; D is perhaps TRBD2 (5 bases). CDR3 protein: CASSLGTESTDTQYF. DNA for the CDR3: TGTGCCAGCAGCTTAGGGACTGAAAGCACAGATACGCAGTATTTT.